The rows below give T cell receptor beta chains drawn from one sample of a study of vaccination and CD4 T cells after COVID-19. TCRdb re-analysed the PCR reads in MiXCR, keeping a single row per CDR3 protein. Here the sample spans approximately 12,000 distinct CDR3 sequences, approximately 61% being singletons. No cognate antigen is known for these TCRs. Sequencing used CD4+ T cells from blood, cultured in vitro. These receptors came from a human donor who had recovered from COVID-19. CDR3s include the opening cysteine and the closing phenylalanine or tryptophan. The order of the fields is clone size, D gene, V gene, J gene, CDR3 DNA, CDR3 protein. A D gene is named only where the DNA matches it firmly. A row's size may be missing; if present it is once, few, many or a size class.

-	TRBD1	TRBV27	TRBJ1-5	TGTGCCAGCAGTTCGGACAGGGGAAGTAATCAGCCCCAGCATTTT	CASSSDRGSNQPQHF
-	-	TRBV6-1	TRBJ2-5	TGTGCCAGTAAAGTCGAGTTCTCCGTGGGGGGGACCCAGTACTTC	CASKVEFSVGGTQYF
-	-	TRBV28	TRBJ1-5	TGTGCCAGCAGCCCCCGGGGAAGGGGAGATCAGCCCCAGCATTTT	CASSPRGRGDQPQHF
-	TRBD1	TRBV20-1	TRBJ1-1	TGCAGTGCCTCAGACAGGGAGAAAGGCACTGAAGCTTTCTTT	CSASDREKGTEAFF
-	TRBD2	TRBV20-1	TRBJ2-3	TGCAGTGCTCGGAGTCCCGGGAGGAAAACAGATACGCAGTATTTT	CSARSPGRKTDTQYF
few	TRBD1	TRBV2	TRBJ2-5	TGTGCCAGCAGTGAAGATTCTTACCCGACAGGGGAGACCCAGTACTTC	CASSEDSYPTGETQYF
-	-	TRBV18	TRBJ2-7	TGTGCCAGCTCACCCATCGGTTCCTACGAGCAGTACTTC	CASSPIGSYEQYF
-	TRBD2	TRBV6-5	TRBJ2-4	TGTGCCAGCAGTTACATAGCGGGGGTTATAGCCAAAAACATTCAGTACTTC	CASSYIAGVIAKNIQYF
-	-	TRBV20-1	TRBJ2-7	TGCAGTGCTTTGAGGTCGAGACTAGTGAGCTCCTACGAGCAGTACTTC	CSALRSRLVSSYEQYF
-	TRBD1	TRBV2	TRBJ2-5	TGTGCCAGCAGTCAAAGGACAGGGGTATGGGAGACCCAGTACTTC	CASSQRTGVWETQYF
-	-	TRBV20-1	TRBJ2-6	TGCAGTGCTAGATCTGGGGCCAACGTCCTGACTTTC	CSARSGANVLTF
-	TRBD1	TRBV20-1	TRBJ2-3	TGCAGTGCTCACCGGGACAGCCCAGATACGCAGTATTTT	CSAHRDSPDTQYF
-	-	TRBV28	TRBJ1-2	TGTGCCAGCAGGCGAGGGGCTAACTATGGCTACACCTTC	CASRRGANYGYTF
-	-	TRBV11-2	TRBJ2-3	TGTGCCAGCAGCTCTCGAAGGGACACAGATACGCAGTATTTT	CASSSRRDTDTQYF
few	TRBD1	TRBV28	TRBJ2-3	TGTGCCAGCAGTTTAAATACAGGGGATGCTAGCACAGATACGCAGTATTTT	CASSLNTGDASTDTQYF
few	TRBD2	TRBV7-6	TRBJ2-3	TGTGCCAGCAGCTTAAAGCCGCCGGGGACTAGCGGGAGTCGGGATACGCAGTATTTT	CASSLKPPGTSGSRDTQYF
-	TRBD2	TRBV5-5	TRBJ2-3	TGTGCCAGCAGCCCGGGACTAGCGGGAACCACAGATACGCAGTATTTT	CASSPGLAGTTDTQYF